This entry concerns a single T cell receptor (beta chain). This specimen belongs to a study of shared clonotypes between healthy human individuals. Background on the study: Donors had three CD4 naive, three CD4 memory, two CD8 naive and one CD8 memory plate apiece.

Generated by immunoSEQ multiplex PCR, the TCRdb table keeps only in-frame clones and is missing some. The repertoire holds approximately 2,300,000 clones, with 85% to 95% as singletons. This CDR3 has 18 residues. CDR1 and CDR2 (germline): SGHDN, FVKESK. The V and J ends lost 0 bases and 5 bases, in that order; junction bases with no gene match: 11. The chain has TRBV14 and TRBJ2-7; 12 bases agree with TRBD2. Specimen: naive CD4+ T cells from PBMCs. Subset indicated: CD45RA+ positively selected. This TCR came from a man aged 18-30 years in good health. Some clones in this sample may be carry-over from other donors' samples. In nucleotides, the CDR3 is TGTGCCAGCAGCCAAGACAGGGGACTAGCGGGCCGTTTAGACGAGCAGTACTTC. Its protein product is CASSQDRGLAGRLDEQYF.